What follows are 20 T cell receptor beta chains derived from one specimen sequenced in a study of cytomegalovirus exposure and HLA in healthy donors. Primers for the PCR totalled 60 Vbeta and 13 Jbeta. Measured with immunoSEQ multiplex PCR; TCRdb has only the in-frame clones, and not every one. The repertoire includes roughly 130,000 clones, 66% of them detected once, and 1.5% to 1.7% sits in the top ten. The sequencing input was PBMCs. The receptors shown here come from a man between 18 and 29 years old in good health and CMV-seronegative.

The rearrangement joins TRBV21-1 to TRBJ1-3; the DNA was not used to check the table's D call, TRBD1. TRBV21-1 is a pseudogene segment. The CDR3 totals 15 residues. The CDR3 region is CASSTRQAVRNTIYF. The CDR3 DNA sequence: TGTGCCAGCAGCACCCGACAGGCTGTACGGAACACCATATATTTT.

The chain has TRBV5-1 and TRBJ2-7; TRBD2 agrees at 7 bases. The junction had 14 bases not matched to a gene; V was cut back by 5 bases and J by 6 bases. CDR1 and CDR2 from the germline V gene are SGHRS and YFSETQ. The CDR3 runs to 15 residues. The CDR3, as DNA: TGCGCCAGCAGACCCGTGGGGGGGAAGTTCCGCGAGCAGTACTTC. Residues: CASRPVGGKFREQYF.

The V gene is TRBV7-8, the J gene TRBJ2-1; no reliable D call. Germline lookup yields CDR1 SGHVS and CDR2 FQNEAQ. The CDR3 totals 16 residues. V was cut by 0 bases and J by 2 bases, with 11 bases left in between. The DNA for the CDR3 is TGTGCCAGCAGCTTAGCCCCGTGGAGAGCCTACAATGAGCAGTTCTTC. It codes for CASSLAPWRAYNEQFF.

The gene calls are TRBV19 and TRBJ2-7; 13 positions match TRBD2. The CDR3 runs to 14 residues. Trimming removed 10 bases from V and 6 bases from J; junction bases left unmatched: 9. Germline V gene lookup returns CDR1 LNHDA and CDR2 SQIVND (reference sequence). CDR3 sequence reads: CATQTSGRAREQYF. Written as DNA, the CDR3 is TGTGCCACACAAACTAGCGGGAGGGCCCGCGAGCAGTACTTC.

J is TRBJ2-1 and V is TRBV5-1; TRBD2 matches 11 bases. Germline CDR1 is SGHRS and CDR2 is YFSETQ. This CDR3 is 20 amino acids long. J lost 0 bases, V lost 0 bases, and 11 bases had no gene match. The CDR3 region has the DNA TGCGCCAGCAGCTTGGCAACGGGACTAGCGGAGCCTAGCTCCTACAATGAGCAGTTCTTC. This codes for CASSLATGLAEPSSYNEQFF. The full variable domain, rest sourced from reference TRBV5-1 and TRBJ2-1, is KAGVTQTPRYLIKTRGQQVTLSCSPISGHRSVSWYQQTPGQGLQFLFEYFSETQRNKGNFPGRFSGRQFSNSRSEMNVSTLELGDSALYLCASSLATGLAEPSSYNEQFFGPGTRLTVL.

The chain is built from TRBV5-4 and TRBJ2-7, with a weak D call TRBD1 (5 bases). The CDR3 is 14 residues long. The V end lost 4 bases, the J end lost 6 bases, and 17 bases lay between the germline ends. Per the germline V gene, CDR1 is SGHNT and CDR2 is YYREEE (reference sequence). CDR3 loop: CASSGEQADFEQYF. As DNA, the CDR3 is TGTGCCAGCAGCGGGGAACAGGCCGACTTCGAGCAGTACTTC.

In this sample, this clone turned up a few times. V gene TRBV7-8 combines with J gene TRBJ1-2; 9 positions agree with TRBD1. The CDR3 sequence is 14 residues long. Germline V gives CDR1 SGHVS, CDR2 FQNEAQ. The V segment lost 5 bases and the J segment 2 bases; nucleotides outside the gene matches: 3. The CDR3 spells CASSGTGTNYGYTF. The CDR3 nucleotides are TGTGCCAGCAGCGGGACAGGGACAAACTATGGCTACACCTTC.

This rearrangement joins TRBV6-5 to TRBJ1-1; the D is unclear. Per the germline V gene, CDR1 is MNHEY and CDR2 is SVGAGI. Trimming left V 6 bases short and J 10 bases short, with 18 bases between. CDR3 length: 13 residues. This CDR3 reads CASSPSRGTGAFF. The CDR3 region has the DNA TGTGCCAGCAGCCCCTCGCGTGGCACGGGAGCTTTCTTT.

The chain combines TRBV5-1 with TRBJ2-7; TRBD1 agrees at 7 bases. This CDR3 comprises 14 residues. Germline V gives CDR1 SGHRS, CDR2 YFSETQ. After removal of 0 bases from V and 3 bases from J, the junction contained 3 bases not matched to a gene. The CDR3 spells CASSLDRGIYEQYF. CDR3 DNA: TGCGCCAGCAGCTTGGACAGGGGCATCTACGAGCAGTACTTC.

This clone was observed a few times. The chain couples TRBV5-1 to TRBJ1-4, with a possible D match to TRBD1 (5 bases). This CDR3 spans 14 amino acids. Trimming cost V 2 bases and J 8 bases, with 13 bases left between them. CDR1 and CDR2 (germline): SGHRS, YFSETQ. CDR3 sequence: CASSFAGGYEKLFF. The CDR3 nucleotides read TGCGCCAGCAGCTTCGCCGGGGGATACGAAAAACTGTTTTTT.

This clone was picked up one time. The V gene is TRBV19, the J gene TRBJ1-5; 9 nucleotides align to TRBD1. CDR3 length: 16 residues. Per the germline V gene, CDR1 is LNHDA and CDR2 is SQIVND (reference sequence). The trim removed 2 bases at V and 4 bases at J, leaving 6 bases unmatched. CDR3 loop: CASSITGGLTNQPQHF. In DNA form, the CDR3 reads TGTGCCAGTAGTATAACAGGGGGCCTGACTAATCAGCCCCAGCATTTT.

CDR3 protein: CASSGPVTQYF. The CDR3 coding sequence is TGTGCCAGCAGTGGTCCCGTTACGCAGTATTTT. The rearrangement uses TRBV6-1 and TRBJ2-3; D call uncertain. CDR3 length: 11 residues. Germline loops: CDR1 MNHNS, CDR2 SASEGT. V lost 4 bases and J 8 bases, leaving 7 bases between the germline ends.

V usage is TRBV7-9 and J usage is TRBJ1-3, with 10 bases lining up with TRBD1. Unmatched junction bases numbered 5, after V lost 3 bases and J lost 6 bases. The CDR3 runs 15 residues. Germline lookup yields CDR1 SEHNR and CDR2 FQNEAQ (reference sequence). Here the CDR3 reads CASSLDRGTLNTIYF. The DNA of the CDR3 is TGTGCCAGCAGCTTGGACAGGGGGACACTAAACACCATATATTTT.

The V and J genes are TRBV10-3 and TRBJ2-1; 9 nucleotides agree with TRBD2. V was clipped by 2 bases and J by 7 bases; unmatched bases: 6. The germline V gene has CDR1 ENHRY and CDR2 SYGVKD. The CDR3 is 15 amino acids. The CDR3 protein is CAISEGLAGRNEQFF. The CDR3 bases are TGTGCCATCAGTGAGGGGCTAGCGGGGAGGAATGAGCAGTTCTTC.

There are a few counts of this clone. The chain has TRBV27 and TRBJ1-5, with unresolved D. The V and J ends lost 5 bases and 6 bases respectively, with 11 bases between them. The CDR3 has 13 amino acids. Germline V gene lookup returns CDR1 MNHEY and CDR2 SMNVEV (reference sequence). Here the CDR3 DNA reads TGTGCCAGCAGTCTTCTCTCGGGTCAGCCCCAGCATTTT. It specifies CASSLLSGQPQHF.

The chain links TRBV6-5 to TRBJ2-1; TRBD2 matches 9 bases. The length of the CDR3 is 14 residues. The ends lost 6 bases at V and 7 bases at J; junction bases unmatched: 7. Germline CDR1 and CDR2: MNHEY and SVGAGI. This CDR3 is CASSPIAGENEQFF. As DNA, the CDR3 is TGTGCCAGCAGCCCTATAGCGGGAGAAAATGAGCAGTTCTTC.

This clone was seen just once. The rearrangement links TRBV6-5 to TRBJ1-2; the D gene is possibly TRBD1 (5 bases). Germline V lookup: CDR1 MNHEY, CDR2 SVGAGI. The CDR3 runs to 14 residues. Trimming removed 3 bases at V and 4 bases at J, with 12 bases between. Written as DNA, the CDR3 is TGTGCCAGCAGTTATGGTCGGGGGACCTATGGCTACACCTTC. Its protein product is CASSYGRGTYGYTF.

In DNA form, the CDR3 reads TGTGCCAGCAGAGGACAGTACACTGAAGCTTTCTTT. Encoded protein: CASRGQYTEAFF. The chain recombines TRBV6-5 with TRBJ1-1; the D gene is possibly TRBD1 (6 bases). Germline V CDR1 and CDR2: MNHEY, SVGAGI. V lost 6 bases and J 3 bases, leaving 8 bases between the germline ends. This CDR3 is built from 12 residues.

This clone was counted only a few times. The gene calls are TRBV29-1 and TRBJ1-1; 8 bases are a match to TRBD1. The CDR3 contains 11 residues. The V segment lost 2 bases and the J segment 10 bases; nucleotides outside the gene matches: 3. Germline CDR1 is SQVTM and CDR2 is ANQGSEA. The CDR3 spells CSVEWGQAAFF. CDR3 nucleotides: TGCAGCGTTGAATGGGGACAGGCAGCTTTCTTT.

This chain uses TRBV28 with TRBJ2-7; the D gene is possibly TRBD2 (5 bases). V lost 6 bases to trimming and J lost 1 base, with 13 bases between them. This CDR3 is built from 14 residues. The germline gives CDR1 MDHEN, CDR2 SYDVKM. The CDR3 DNA is TGTGCCAGCAGACCGGGATTTAAGTCCTACGAGCAGTACTTC. This translates into CASRPGFKSYEQYF.